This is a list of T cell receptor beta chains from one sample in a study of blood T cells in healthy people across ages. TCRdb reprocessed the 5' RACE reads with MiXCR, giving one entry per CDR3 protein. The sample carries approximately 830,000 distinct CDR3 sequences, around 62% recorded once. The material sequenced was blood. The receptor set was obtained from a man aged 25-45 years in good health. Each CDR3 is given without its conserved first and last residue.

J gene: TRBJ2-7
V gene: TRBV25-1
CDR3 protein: ASSELDAGHYEQY

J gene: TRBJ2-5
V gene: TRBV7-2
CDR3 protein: ASSFPSGGGQQY

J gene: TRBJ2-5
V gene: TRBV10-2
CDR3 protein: ASSDSSRGY

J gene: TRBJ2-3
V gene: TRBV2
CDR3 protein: ASNEGQRADTQY

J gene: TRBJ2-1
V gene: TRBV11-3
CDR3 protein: ASSLEAAEARF

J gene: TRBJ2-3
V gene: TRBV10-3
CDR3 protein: AISALAGTDTQY

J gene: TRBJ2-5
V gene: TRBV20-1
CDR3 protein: SALAGGEETQY

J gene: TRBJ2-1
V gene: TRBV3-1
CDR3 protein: ASSSSLGFVYNEQF

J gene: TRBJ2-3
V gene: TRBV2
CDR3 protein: ASSVEQSITDTQY

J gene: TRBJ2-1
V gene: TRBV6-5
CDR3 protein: ASSYFAGRDSYNEQF

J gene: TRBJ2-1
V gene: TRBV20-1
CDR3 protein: SARDRGVSYNEQF

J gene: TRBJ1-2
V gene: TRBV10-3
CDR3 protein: AISEAGQSYGYT

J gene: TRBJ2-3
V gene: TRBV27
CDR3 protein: ASSPLGTRVDTQY

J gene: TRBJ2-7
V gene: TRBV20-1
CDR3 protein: SAASGGSYEQY

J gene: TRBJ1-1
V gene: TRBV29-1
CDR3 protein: SVEGDQGRNTEAF

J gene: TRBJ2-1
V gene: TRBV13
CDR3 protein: ASSLSRAEQF

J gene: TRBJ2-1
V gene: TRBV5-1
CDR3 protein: ASSVGQVYNEQF